This TCR beta chain derives from a study of T cell changes during pregnancy in multiple sclerosis. CDR1 is PRHDT, CDR2 FYEKMQ, per germline (reference sequence). This CDR3 is 14 amino acids long. V lost 5 bases to trimming and J lost 4 bases; unmatched junction nucleotides: 3. Assay: immunoSEQ multiplex PCR; the TCRdb copy retains only in-frame clones and omits some. The sample shows about 49,000 clones, nearly 90% of them seen only once. Material: peripheral blood, obtained after pregnancy. This TCR derives from a female donor in good health, enrolled as a control in a pregnancy study. This rearrangement joins TRBV13 to TRBJ1-1; 11 bases are shared with TRBD1. The CDR3 here is CASSPGQGGTEAFF. In DNA, the CDR3 is TGTGCCAGCAGCCCGGGACAGGGGGGCACTGAAGCTTTCTTT.